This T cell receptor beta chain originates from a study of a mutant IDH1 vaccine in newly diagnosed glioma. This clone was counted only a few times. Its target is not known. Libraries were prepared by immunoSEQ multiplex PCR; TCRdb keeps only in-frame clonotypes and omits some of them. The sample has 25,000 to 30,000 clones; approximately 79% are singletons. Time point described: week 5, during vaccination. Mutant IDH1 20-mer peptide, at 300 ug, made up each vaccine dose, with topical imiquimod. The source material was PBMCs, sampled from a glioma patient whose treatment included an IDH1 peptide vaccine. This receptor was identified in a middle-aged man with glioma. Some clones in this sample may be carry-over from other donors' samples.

In DNA, the CDR3 is TGTGCCAGCACCAAACAGGGGGCTGACACTGAAGCTTTCTTT. Translating it yields CASTKQGADTEAFF. The rearrangement uses TRBV6-5 and TRBJ1-1; 9 bases map to TRBD1. The CDR3 is 14 amino acids. Germline trimming cut 7 bases from V and 3 bases from J; bases unmatched to any gene: 6. Germline V lookup: CDR1 MNHEY, CDR2 SVGAGI.